The T cell receptor (beta chain) described here comes from a study of sequential checkpoint blockade in melanoma. Overall study: DNA from 90 to 100 pretreatment tumor samples underwent TCRβ immunosequencing. Matched biopsies came pretreatment and at week 13 for about two dozen patients.

V gave up 0 bases and J gave up 4 bases, with 12 bases separating them. The CDR3 length is 15 residues. Germline V gene lookup returns CDR1 SGDLS and CDR2 YYNGEE. In this sample, this clone turned up once. Its specificity is unknown. Treatment indicated: randomized to nivolumab then ipilimumab (arm A) or the reverse (arm B). No patient had prior DNA-damaging chemotherapy. Findings and caveats of the study: T-cell fraction and clonality followed PD-L1 and CD8+ counts, not mutational load.

Profiling relied on immunoSEQ multiplex PCR, and the TCRdb table lists in-frame clones only, not all of them. The sample carries 8,000 to 10,000 clones, about 24% recorded once. Here the sequenced sample was tumor tissue (inferred from file names), taken from a patient given nivolumab and ipilimumab in sequence. The sequence derives from a human donor with melanoma. The chain carries TRBV9 and TRBJ2-3; D is undetermined. The CDR3 DNA reads TGTGCCAGCAGCGTAGGTTCAATTGCCCCAGATACGCAGTATTTT. Protein: CASSVGSIAPDTQYF. Full variable domain (missing parts from reference TRBV9 and TRBJ2-3): DSGVTQTPKHLITATGQRVTLRCSPRSGDLSVYWYQQSLDQGLQFLIQYYNGEERAKGNILERFSAQQFPDLHSELNLSSLELGDSALYFCASSVGSIAPDTQYFGPGTRLTVL.